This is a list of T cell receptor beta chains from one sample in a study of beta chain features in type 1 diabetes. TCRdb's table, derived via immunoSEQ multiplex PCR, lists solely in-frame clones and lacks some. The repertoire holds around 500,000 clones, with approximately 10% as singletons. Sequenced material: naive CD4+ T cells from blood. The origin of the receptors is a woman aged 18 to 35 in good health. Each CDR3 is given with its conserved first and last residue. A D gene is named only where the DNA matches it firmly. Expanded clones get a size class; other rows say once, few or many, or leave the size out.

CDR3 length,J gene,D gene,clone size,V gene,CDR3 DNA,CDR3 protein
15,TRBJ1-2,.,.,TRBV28,TGTGCCAGCAGTTTGCCCAATGACGGGGGGAAGGGCTACACCTTC,CASSLPNDGGKGYTF
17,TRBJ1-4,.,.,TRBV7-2,TGTGCCAGCAGCACAGACCGGGCCATTGCAACTAATGAAAAACTGTTTTTT,CASSTDRAIATNEKLFF
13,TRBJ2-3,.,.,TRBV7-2,TGTGCCAGCAGCTTTCCCAGGGTCCCCGTGGAGTATTTT,CASSFPRVPVEYF
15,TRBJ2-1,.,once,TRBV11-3,TGTGCCAGCAGCACACTAGTCTCAGACTACAATGAGCAGTTCTTC,CASSTLVSDYNEQFF
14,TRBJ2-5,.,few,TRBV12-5,TGTGCTAGTGGTTTGACGACGGTGGTGGAGACCCAGTACTTC,CASGLTTVVETQYF
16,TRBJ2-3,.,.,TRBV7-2,TGTGCCAGCAGCCCCGTCGGGGGGAGAGGCAGGGGTACGCAGTATTTT,CASSPVGGRGRGTQYF
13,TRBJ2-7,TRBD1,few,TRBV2,TGTGCCAGCAGTTCCGGACAGGGCTACGAGCAGTACTTC,CASSSGQGYEQYF
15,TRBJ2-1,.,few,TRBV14,TGTGCCAGCAGCCCTGTTAGAACACAGGGTTGGCTATGGTTCTTC,CASSPVRTQGWLWFF
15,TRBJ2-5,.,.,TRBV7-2,TGTGCCAGCAGCTTTGAAGGGAAGGGGTCAGAGACCCAGTACTTC,CASSFEGKGSETQYF
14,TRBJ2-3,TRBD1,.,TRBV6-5,TGTGCCAGCAGCTCGGACAGGGGCCTAGATACGCAGTATTTT,CASSSDRGLDTQYF
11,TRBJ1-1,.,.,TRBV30,TGTGCCTGGGACCTTCAGGGTGAAGCTTTCTTT,CAWDLQGEAFF
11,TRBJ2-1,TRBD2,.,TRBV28,TGTGCCGGCGGGGGGAATAGGGAGCAGTTCTTC,CAGGGNREQFF
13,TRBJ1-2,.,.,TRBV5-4,TGTGCCAGCAGCTCGTGGTCTAACTATGGCTACACCTTC,CASSSWSNYGYTF
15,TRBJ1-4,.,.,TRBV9,TGTGCCAGCAGCGTAGGTCCAGGCAGAAGAGAAAAACTGTTTTTT,CASSVGPGRREKLFF
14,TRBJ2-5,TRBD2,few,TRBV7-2,TGTGCCAGCAGCTTATTGGGAGGGTTGGAGACCCAGTACTTC,CASSLLGGLETQYF
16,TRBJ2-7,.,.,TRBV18,TGTGCCAGCTCACCATCCATAGGCAGCAGGGCCTACGAGCAGTACTTC,CASSPSIGSRAYEQYF
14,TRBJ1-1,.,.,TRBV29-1,TGCAGCGTCACGGGGCTTCGCATGGACACTGAAGCTTTCTTT,CSVTGLRMDTEAFF
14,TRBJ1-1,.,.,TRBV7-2,TGTGCCAGCAGCCTACAGAAACTGAACACTGAAGCTTTCTTT,CASSLQKLNTEAFF
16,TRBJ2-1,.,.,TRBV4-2,TGTGCCAGCAGCCCATTTGGGAAGAGCTCCTACAATGAGCAGTTCTTC,CASSPFGKSSYNEQFF
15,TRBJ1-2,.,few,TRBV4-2,TGTGCCAGCAGCCAAGAGGCTGGGCAGAACTATGGCTACACCTTC,CASSQEAGQNYGYTF
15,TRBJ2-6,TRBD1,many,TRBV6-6,TGTGCCTCCGGACAGGGAAGTTCGGGGGCCAACGTCCTGACTTTC,CASGQGSSGANVLTF
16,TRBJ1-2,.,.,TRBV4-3,TGCGCCAGCAGCCAAGCCCACAGGCGGGTGGGCTATGGCTACACCTTC,CASSQAHRRVGYGYTF
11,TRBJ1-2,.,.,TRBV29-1,TGCAGCGTTACAAGTGGTCAGGGCTACACCTTC,CSVTSGQGYTF
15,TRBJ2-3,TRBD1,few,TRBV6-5,TGTGCCAGCAGCCGACAGGGGGCGGGGGCAGATACGCAGTATTTT,CASSRQGAGADTQYF
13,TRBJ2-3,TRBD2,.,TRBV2,TGTGCCAGCATGGGGGGGAGCACAGATACGCAGTATTTT,CASMGGSTDTQYF
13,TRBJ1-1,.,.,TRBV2,TGTGCCAGCAATAATGGAGTGAACACTGAAGCTTTCTTT,CASNNGVNTEAFF
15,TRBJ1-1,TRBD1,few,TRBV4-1,TGCGCCAGCGACCGAGCCGGGACAGGGAACACTGAAGCTTTCTTT,CASDRAGTGNTEAFF
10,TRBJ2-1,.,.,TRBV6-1,TGTGCCAGCAGGGAACGGGAGCAGTTCTTC,CASREREQFF
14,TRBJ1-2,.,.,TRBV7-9,TGTGCCAGCAGCTTAGGCACGGACTACTATGGCTACACCTTC,CASSLGTDYYGYTF
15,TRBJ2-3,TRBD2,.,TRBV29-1,TGCAGCGTCCTAAGACTAGCGGGAATCACAGATACGCAGTATTTT,CSVLRLAGITDTQYF
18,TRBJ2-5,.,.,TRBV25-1,TGTGCCAGCAGTGAATACGGTAGAAGCAGCGGTTGGGGGGAGACCCAGTACTTC,CASSEYGRSSGWGETQYF
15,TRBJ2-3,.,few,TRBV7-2,TGTGCCAGCAGCTTAGTTACGCGAACCACAGATACGCAGTATTTT,CASSLVTRTTDTQYF
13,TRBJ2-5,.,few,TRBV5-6,TGTGCCAGCAGCTCCAGGGGAGGAGAGACCCAGTACTTC,CASSSRGGETQYF
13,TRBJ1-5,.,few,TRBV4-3,TGCGCCAGCAGCCCTGACTGGAATCAGCCCCAGCATTTT,CASSPDWNQPQHF
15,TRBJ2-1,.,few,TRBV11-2,TGTGCCAGCAGCTTAACGCGCGGACCGTCGATGGAGCAGTTCTTC,CASSLTRGPSMEQFF
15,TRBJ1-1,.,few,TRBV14,TGTGCCAGCAGCCAAGCGAACGGACGAAACACTGAAGCTTTCTTT,CASSQANGRNTEAFF